This TCR beta chain originates from a study of blood T cell repertoires in COVID-19. Background on the study: Material from acute and convalescent COVID-19 was sourced from the United States, Italy and Spain.

The CDR3 consists of 16 residues. Looked up from germline, CDR1 is SGHNT and CDR2 is YYREEE (reference sequence). V lost 5 bases to trimming and J lost 3 bases, with 20 bases between them. Produced via immunoSEQ multiplex PCR; TCRdb's table is partial and in-frame only. This repertoire shows roughly 380,000 clones, 85% found once; its top ten account for approximately 3.7%. This TCR came from a woman younger than 30 with acute or convalescent COVID-19. V usage is TRBV5-4 and J usage is TRBJ1-2, with TRBD1 as a possible D gene (6 bases). Material: peripheral blood. CDR3 loop: CASSPPGDTGYYGYTF. In DNA, the CDR3 is TGTGCCAGCAGTCCACCAGGGGATACGGGATACTATGGCTACACCTTC.